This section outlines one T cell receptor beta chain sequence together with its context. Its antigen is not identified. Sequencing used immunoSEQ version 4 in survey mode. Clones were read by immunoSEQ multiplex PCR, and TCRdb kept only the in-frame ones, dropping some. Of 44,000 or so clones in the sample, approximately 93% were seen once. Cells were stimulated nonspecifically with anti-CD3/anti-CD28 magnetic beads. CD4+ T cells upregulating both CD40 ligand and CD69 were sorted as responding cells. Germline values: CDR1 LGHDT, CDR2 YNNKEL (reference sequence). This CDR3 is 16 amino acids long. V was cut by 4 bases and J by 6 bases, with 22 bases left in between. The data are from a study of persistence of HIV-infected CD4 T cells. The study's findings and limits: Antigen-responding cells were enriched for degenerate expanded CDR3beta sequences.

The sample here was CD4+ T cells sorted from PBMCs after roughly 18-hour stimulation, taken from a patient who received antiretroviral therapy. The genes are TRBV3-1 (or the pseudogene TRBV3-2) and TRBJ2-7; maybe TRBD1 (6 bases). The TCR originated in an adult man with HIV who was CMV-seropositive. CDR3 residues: CASSRAGADVFGEQYF. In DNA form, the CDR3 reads TGTGCCAGCAGCCGAGCAGGGGCGGACGTATTCGGCGAGCAGTACTTC.